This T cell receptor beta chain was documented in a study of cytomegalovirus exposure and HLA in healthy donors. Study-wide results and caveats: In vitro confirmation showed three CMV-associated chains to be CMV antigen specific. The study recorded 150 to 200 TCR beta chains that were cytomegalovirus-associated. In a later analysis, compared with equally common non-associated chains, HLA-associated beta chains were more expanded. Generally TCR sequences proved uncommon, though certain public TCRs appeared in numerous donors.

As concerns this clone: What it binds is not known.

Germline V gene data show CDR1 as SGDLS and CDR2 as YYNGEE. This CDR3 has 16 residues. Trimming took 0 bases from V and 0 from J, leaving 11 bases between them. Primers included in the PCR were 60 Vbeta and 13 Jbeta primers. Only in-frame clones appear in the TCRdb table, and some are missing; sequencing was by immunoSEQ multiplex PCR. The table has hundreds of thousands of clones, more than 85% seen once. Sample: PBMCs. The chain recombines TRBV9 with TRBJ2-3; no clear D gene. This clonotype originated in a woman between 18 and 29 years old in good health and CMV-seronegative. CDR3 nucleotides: TGTGCCAGCAGCGTAGTCCCAAGCCGTAGCACAGATACGCAGTATTTT. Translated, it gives CASSVVPSRSTDTQYF.